This T cell receptor beta chain was captured in a study of post-analysis software for immune sequencing data. General study results and limits: Patients had higher frequencies than controls of four to six TRBV segments, including TRBV5-6, TRBV5-1 and TRBV20-1.

This clonotype was seen a handful of times. Its target is not known. TCR beta cDNA libraries had unique molecular identifiers. Approximately 550,000 cDNA molecules came from around 1 to 9.1 million T cells. TCRdb analysed the PCR reads with MiXCR anew, one entry per CDR3 protein. The table has 750,000 to 950,000 distinct CDR3 sequences, approximately 53% seen once. V gave up 1 base and J gave up 2 bases; unmatched junction bases: 9. CDR3 size: 16 residues. The V gene's germline CDR1 is DFQATT and CDR2 SNEGSKA (reference sequence). V usage is TRBV20-1 and J usage is TRBJ2-3, with 7 bases aligning to TRBD1. Sequences were obtained from blood. The sequence derives from a girl aged 5-17 years with multiple sclerosis. The CDR3, as DNA: TGCAGTGCTAGAGGACCGGGACAGAGATACACAGATACGCAGTATTTT. It translates to CSARGPGQRYTDTQYF.